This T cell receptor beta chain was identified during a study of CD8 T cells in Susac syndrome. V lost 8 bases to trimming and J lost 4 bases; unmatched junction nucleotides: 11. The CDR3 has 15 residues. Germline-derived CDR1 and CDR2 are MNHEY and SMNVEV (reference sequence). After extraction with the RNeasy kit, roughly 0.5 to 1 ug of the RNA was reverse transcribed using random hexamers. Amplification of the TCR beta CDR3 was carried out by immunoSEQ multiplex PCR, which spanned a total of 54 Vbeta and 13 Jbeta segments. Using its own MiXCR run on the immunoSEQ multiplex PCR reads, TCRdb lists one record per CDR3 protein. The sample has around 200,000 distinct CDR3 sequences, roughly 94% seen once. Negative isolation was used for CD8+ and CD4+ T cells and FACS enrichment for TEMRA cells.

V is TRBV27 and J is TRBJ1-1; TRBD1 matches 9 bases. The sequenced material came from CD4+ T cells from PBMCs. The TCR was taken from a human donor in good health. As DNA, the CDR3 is TGTGCCAGCGTTAATACAGGGGGCGCTTCCACTGAAGCTTTCTTT. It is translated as CASVNTGGASTEAFF.